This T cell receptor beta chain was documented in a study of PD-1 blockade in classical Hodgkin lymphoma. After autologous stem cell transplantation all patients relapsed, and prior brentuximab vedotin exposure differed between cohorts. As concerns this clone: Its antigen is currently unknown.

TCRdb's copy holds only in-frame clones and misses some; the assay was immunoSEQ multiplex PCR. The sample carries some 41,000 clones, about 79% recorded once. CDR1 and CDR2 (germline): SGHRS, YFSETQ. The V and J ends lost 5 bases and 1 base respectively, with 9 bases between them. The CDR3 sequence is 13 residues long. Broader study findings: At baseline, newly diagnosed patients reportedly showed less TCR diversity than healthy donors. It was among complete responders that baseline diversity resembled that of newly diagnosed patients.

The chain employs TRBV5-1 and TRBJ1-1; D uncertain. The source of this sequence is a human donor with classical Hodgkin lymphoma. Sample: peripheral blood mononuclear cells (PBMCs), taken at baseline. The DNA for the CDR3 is TGCGCCAGCAGACCGACGGGGAACACTGAAGCTTTCTTT. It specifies CASRPTGNTEAFF.